This T cell receptor (beta chain) stems from a study of T cells in Graves' hyperthyroidism and ophthalmopathy. Disease lasting under 3 months, a NOSPECS grade of at least 4, and a Clinical Activity Score of at least 3 were features of the ophthalmopathy patients. Amplified TCR beta CDR3 regions came from RNA transcripts. TCR CDR3 regions were first amplified by RT-PCR with HTBI primers. TCRdb used MiXCR to reprocess the multiplex PCR reads, holding one entry per CDR3 protein. This sample carries approximately 610,000 distinct CDR3 sequences, roughly 14% of them seen once, and the ten largest clones take roughly 4.5%. The CDR3 spans 17 residues. Germline V gives CDR1 KGHDR, CDR2 SFDVKD. Between the trimmed V and J ends, which lost 3 bases and 2 bases, there was a span of 16 bases.

Sequenced input: blood. The V and J genes are TRBV24-1 and TRBJ2-1; D perhaps matches TRBD1 (5 bases). The receptor was isolated from a middle-aged woman with Graves' ophthalmopathy. As DNA, the CDR3 is TGTGCCACCAGTGATCCAAAGACAGAGACAGCCTACAATGAGCAGTTCTTC. It encodes CATSDPKTETAYNEQFF.